This is a list of T cell receptor beta chains from one sample in a study of OX40 agonist ivuxolimab in advanced cancers. Assay: immunoSEQ multiplex PCR; the TCRdb copy retains only in-frame clones and omits some. Here the sample spans tens of thousands of clones, 90% being singletons. The sample here was CD4+ or CD8+ T cells sorted from blood, taken in a trial of the OX40 agonist ivuxolimab. These receptors all come from an adult with an advanced solid tumor such as melanoma, head and neck, liver or kidney cancer. CDR3s include the opening cysteine and the closing phenylalanine or tryptophan. The order of the fields is D gene, J gene, V gene, clone size, CDR3 DNA, CDR3 protein. A D gene is named only where the DNA matches it firmly. Not every row has a clone size; where given, it reads once, few, many or a size class.

.	TRBJ1-3	TRBV6-1	.	TGTGCCAGCAGAAGACTGGGAAACACCATATATTTT	CASRRLGNTIYF
.	TRBJ1-6	TRBV19	.	TGTGCCAGTGGATTCAGCTCCTATAATTCACCCCCCCACTTT	CASGFSSYNSPPHF
.	TRBJ2-5	TRBV14	once	TGTGCCAGCAGCCAAGAATTGTGGACGCCTGGAGGGACCCAGTACTTC	CASSQELWTPGGTQYF
TRBD1	TRBJ1-2	TRBV5-6	.	TGTGCCAGCAGCCTACAGGGGGTCGACTATGGCTACACCTTC	CASSLQGVDYGYTF
.	TRBJ2-4	TRBV5-6	.	TGTGCCAGCAGCTTGAGGAAAAACATTCAGTACTTC	CASSLRKNIQYF
TRBD2	TRBJ2-7	TRBV5-4	.	TGTGCCAGCAGCCCCCACGGCGGGGGGCTGTACGAGCAGTACTTC	CASSPHGGGLYEQYF
TRBD1	TRBJ1-5	TRBV18	.	TGTGCCAGCTCACCGACAGGGGACCAGCCCCAGCATTTT	CASSPTGDQPQHF
.	TRBJ1-5	TRBV28	few	TGTGCCGGACGGACGTCAAGCAATCAGCCCCAGCATTTT	CAGRTSSNQPQHF
.	TRBJ1-4	TRBV18	.	TGTGCCAGCTCAGAGGCGTCAGCTAATGAAAAACTGTTTTTT	CASSEASANEKLFF
.	TRBJ2-3	TRBV6-5	.	TGTGCCAGCAGTCCCCCAGGGGATAACACAGATACGCAGTATTTT	CASSPPGDNTDTQYF
.	TRBJ1-3	TRBV18	.	TGTGCCAGCTCACCACCGACCCCCAGACCATCTGGAAACACCATATATTTT	CASSPPTPRPSGNTIYF
.	TRBJ2-5	TRBV5-1	.	TGCGCCAGCAGCTTGGTCCCCCAGGGTCGGGAGACCCAGTACTTC	CASSLVPQGRETQYF
TRBD1	TRBJ1-6	TRBV2	few	TGTGCCAGCAGTGTGACGGGACAGCAGTCACCCCTCCACTTT	CASSVTGQQSPLHF
TRBD1	TRBJ1-1	TRBV19	.	TGTGCCAGTAGACAACCAGGGGGTCCCAAAGCTTTCTTT	CASRQPGGPKAFF
TRBD2	TRBJ2-1	TRBV9	.	TGTGCCAGCAGCGCCGTCCGTAGCGGGGGCCGGTACAATGAGCAGTTCTTC	CASSAVRSGGRYNEQFF
TRBD1	TRBJ1-6	TRBV7-8	.	TGTGCCAGCAGCTGGGGACAGGGCGGTTCACCCCTCCACTTT	CASSWGQGGSPLHF
.	TRBJ1-1	TRBV28	.	TGTGCCAGCAGTGGTAGCGACGCTCTTGAAGCTTTCTTT	CASSGSDALEAFF
TRBD2	TRBJ2-5	TRBV11-2	.	TGTGCCAGCAGCTATGGGACTAGCGGGGCCCAAGAGACCCAGTACTTC	CASSYGTSGAQETQYF
TRBD2	TRBJ2-5	TRBV19	.	TGTGCCAGTAGGCCTGGCGGGGGGTACCAAGAGACCCAGTACTTC	CASRPGGGYQETQYF
.	TRBJ2-1	TRBV30	.	TGTGCCTGGACCATAAACAACTACAATGAGCAGTTCTTC	CAWTINNYNEQFF
TRBD1	TRBJ2-5	TRBV5-8	.	TGTGCCAGCAGCCCCGGACAGGGGGAAGAGACCCAGTACTTC	CASSPGQGEETQYF
.	TRBJ1-5	TRBV6-4	.	TGTGCCAGCAGTGCCTATCCTCAGCCCCAGCATTTT	CASSAYPQPQHF
.	TRBJ2-1	TRBV5-4	once	TGTGCCAGCAGCTTGAATCAGGGGTCCTACAATGAGCAGTTCTTC	CASSLNQGSYNEQFF
.	TRBJ1-1	TRBV5-1	.	TGCGCCAGCAGCTTGGCCCTCCGGGAAGAGGTGAACACTGAAGCTTTCTTT	CASSLALREEVNTEAFF
.	TRBJ1-2	TRBV11-2	few	TGTGCCAGCAGCTTAGAGGTGGAAGGCTACACCTTC	CASSLEVEGYTF
TRBD1	TRBJ1-2	TRBV5-6	.	TGTGCCAGCAGCACGGGACAGGCAGACTATGGCTACACCTTC	CASSTGQADYGYTF
TRBD2	TRBJ2-1	TRBV11-3	.	TGTGCCAGCAGCTTAGATCGGGCTAGCGGGGGGAGCTCCTACAATGAGCAGTTCTTC	CASSLDRASGGSSYNEQFF
.	TRBJ1-3	TRBV18	once	TGTGCCAGCTCACCTAACGGGGTTATCTCTGGAAACACCATATATTTT	CASSPNGVISGNTIYF
.	TRBJ1-1	TRBV2	.	TGTGCCAGCAGTCCAGGGAACACTGAAGCTTTCTTT	CASSPGNTEAFF
.	TRBJ2-3	TRBV4-1	.	TGCGCCAGCAGCCGTGTTGGGGGGCGCGGCACAGATACGCAGTATTTT	CASSRVGGRGTDTQYF
.	TRBJ1-2	TRBV27	.	TGTGCCAGCAGTTCTGGGCAGAGGGGCTACACCTTC	CASSSGQRGYTF
.	TRBJ1-1	TRBV6-6	.	TGTGCCAGCAAGGTGGGGGGGGAAATAGCTTTCTTT	CASKVGGEIAFF
.	TRBJ1-3	TRBV7-2	.	TGTGCCAGCAGCTTAGGAAACTCTGGAAACACCATATATTTT	CASSLGNSGNTIYF
.	TRBJ2-1	TRBV6-1	.	TGTGCCAGCAGTGCCCTTGGGGGCTCCTACAATGAGCAGTTCTTC	CASSALGGSYNEQFF
.	TRBJ2-3	TRBV2	.	TGTGCCAGCTTGGGCCTGATGCCTAGCACAGATACGCAGTATTTT	CASLGLMPSTDTQYF
TRBD1	TRBJ1-1	TRBV19	.	TGTGCCAGTAGTATAGACCGGACAGGGTTAACTGAAGCTTTCTTT	CASSIDRTGLTEAFF
.	TRBJ1-4	TRBV4-1	.	TGCGCCAGCAGCCAAGTACGAGGGGGAAATGAAAAACTGTTTTTT	CASSQVRGGNEKLFF
TRBD1	TRBJ1-2	TRBV5-1	.	TGCGCCAGCAGCTCAGGACAGGTCTATGGCTACACCTTC	CASSSGQVYGYTF
.	TRBJ2-1	TRBV27	.	TGTGCCAGCAAGGGCCCCTACAATGAGCAGTTCTTC	CASKGPYNEQFF
.	TRBJ2-5	TRBV11-3	.	TGTGCCAGCAGCGGGGACTTCGGAGAGACCCAGTACTTC	CASSGDFGETQYF
TRBD2	TRBJ2-5	TRBV5-1	.	TGCGCCAGCAGCCCCGGGACTAGCGGGGGCGAGACCCAGTACTTC	CASSPGTSGGETQYF
TRBD1	TRBJ2-6	TRBV9	.	TGTGCCAGCAGCGCGGGTTTAACGGGACAGGGGCCTTCTGGGGCCAACGTCCTGACTTTC	CASSAGLTGQGPSGANVLTF